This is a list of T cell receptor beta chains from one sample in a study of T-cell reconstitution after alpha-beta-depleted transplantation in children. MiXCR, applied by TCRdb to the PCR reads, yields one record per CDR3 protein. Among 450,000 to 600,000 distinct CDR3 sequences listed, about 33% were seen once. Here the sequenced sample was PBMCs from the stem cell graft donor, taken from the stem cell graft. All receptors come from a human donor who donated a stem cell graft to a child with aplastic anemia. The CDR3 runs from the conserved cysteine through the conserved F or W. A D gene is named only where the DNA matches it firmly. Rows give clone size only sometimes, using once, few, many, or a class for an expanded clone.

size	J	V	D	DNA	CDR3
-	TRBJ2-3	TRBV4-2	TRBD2	TGTGCCAGCAGCCAAGATCAGAGTAGCGGGGGCGCAGATACGCAGTATTTT	CASSQDQSSGGADTQYF
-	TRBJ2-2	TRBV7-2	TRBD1	TGTGCCAGCAGGGCTAACAGGGGAAACACCGGGGAGCTGTTTTTT	CASRANRGNTGELFF
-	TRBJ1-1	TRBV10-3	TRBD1	TGTGCCATCAGGAGCGACAGGGGCGGCACTGAAGCTTTCTTT	CAIRSDRGGTEAFF
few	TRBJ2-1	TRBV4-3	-	TGCGCCAGCAGCCAAGATCAATCCATCTACAATGAGCAGTTCTTC	CASSQDQSIYNEQFF
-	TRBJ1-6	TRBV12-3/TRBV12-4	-	TGTGCCAGCAGAGGGGGAAGCTCCTATAATTCACCCCTCCACTTT	CASRGGSSYNSPLHF
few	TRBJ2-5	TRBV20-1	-	TGCAGTGCTAGTCTGGGGCAAGAGACCCAGTACTTC	CSASLGQETQYF
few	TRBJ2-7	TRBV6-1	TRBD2	TGTGCCAGCAGTCCTCAGTCCTCCCAACTAGCGGGCGAGCAGTACTTC	CASSPQSSQLAGEQYF
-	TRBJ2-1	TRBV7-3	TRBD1	TGTGCCAGCAGCTTATTGGGAACAGGGGGCAATGAGCAGTTCTTC	CASSLLGTGGNEQFF
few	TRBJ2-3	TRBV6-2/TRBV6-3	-	TGTGCCAGCAGATCCTCTGCCGGACGCCGTACGCAGTATTTT	CASRSSAGRRTQYF
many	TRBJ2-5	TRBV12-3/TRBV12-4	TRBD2	TGTGCCAGCAGAAACGGCGGGAGTGGACAAGAGACCCAGTACTTC	CASRNGGSGQETQYF
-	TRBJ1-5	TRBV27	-	TGTGCCAGCAGTCCGCTGGACGGACATCAGCCCCAGCATTTT	CASSPLDGHQPQHF
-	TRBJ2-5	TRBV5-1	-	TGCGCCAGCAGAGTGTCTCAAGAGACCCAGTACTTC	CASRVSQETQYF
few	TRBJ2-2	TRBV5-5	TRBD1	TGTGCCAGCAGCATCGAGGGGGCGCGGACCGGGGAGCTGTTTTTT	CASSIEGARTGELFF
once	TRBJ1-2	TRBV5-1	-	TGCGCCAGCAGCCAGGGACTACGAGACTATGGCTACACCTTC	CASSQGLRDYGYTF
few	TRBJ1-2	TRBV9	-	TGTGCCAGCAGCGTAGTGGCGGGGGACTATGGCTACACCTTC	CASSVVAGDYGYTF
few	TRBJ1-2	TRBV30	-	TGTGCCTGGAGTACTACTTCCGGCTATGGCTACACCTTC	CAWSTTSGYGYTF
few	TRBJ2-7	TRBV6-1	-	TGTGCCAGCAGTGAAGGGCAATACTCCTACGAGCAGTACTTC	CASSEGQYSYEQYF
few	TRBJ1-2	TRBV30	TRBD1	TGTGCCTGGAGTGTACGGGGACAGGGAGGACCTGGCTACACCTTC	CAWSVRGQGGPGYTF
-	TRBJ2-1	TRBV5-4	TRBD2	TGTGCTGGGACTAGCGGGACTTACAATGAGCAGTTCTTC	CAGTSGTYNEQFF
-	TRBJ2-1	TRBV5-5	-	TGTGCCAGCAGCTCAGCCTACGACGAGAACTACAATGAGCAGTTCTTC	CASSSAYDENYNEQFF
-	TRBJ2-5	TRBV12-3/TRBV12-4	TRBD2	TGTGCCAGCAGTCCACAAACCGGACTAGCGGAGACCCAGTACTTC	CASSPQTGLAETQYF
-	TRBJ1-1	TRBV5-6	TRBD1	TGTGCCAGCAGCTTGGCCGGACAGGGGGCCTCGGCTTTCTTT	CASSLAGQGASAFF
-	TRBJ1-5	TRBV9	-	TGTGCCAGCAGCGGAGGGTTGTCCGCGGGTCAGCCCCAGCATTTT	CASSGGLSAGQPQHF
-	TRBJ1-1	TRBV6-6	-	TGTGCCAGCAGTTACCCCAACGGCATGGGCGCTTTCTTT	CASSYPNGMGAFF
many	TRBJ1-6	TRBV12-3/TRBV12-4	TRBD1	TGTGCCAGCACCCTACCACAGGGGAGGCTAGATTCACCCCTCCACTTT	CASTLPQGRLDSPLHF
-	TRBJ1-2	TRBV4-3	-	TGCGCCAGCAGCCAAGATGGACGGGTTATCTATGGCTACACCTTC	CASSQDGRVIYGYTF
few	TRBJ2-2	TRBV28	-	TGTGCCAGCAGTTTCCTAGGGAATTCGTACACCGGGGAGCTGTTTTTT	CASSFLGNSYTGELFF
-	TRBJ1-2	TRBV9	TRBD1	TGTGCCAGCAGCCCGGGACAGGGGCCCTCTAACTATGGCTACACCTTC	CASSPGQGPSNYGYTF
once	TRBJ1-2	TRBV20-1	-	TGCAGTGCTAGTGACTTCCGGGACCGTAACTTATATGGCTACACCTTC	CSASDFRDRNLYGYTF
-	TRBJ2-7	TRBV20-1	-	TGCAGTGCTAGACCCATGAGGGGCGGAGAGCAGTACTTC	CSARPMRGGEQYF
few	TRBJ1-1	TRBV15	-	TGTGCCACCAGCAGATTGCCGGGACACTTAAACACTGAAGCTTTCTTT	CATSRLPGHLNTEAFF
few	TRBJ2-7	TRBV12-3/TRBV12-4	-	TGTGCCAGCAGTTTGACTCGCGAGCAGTACTTC	CASSLTREQYF
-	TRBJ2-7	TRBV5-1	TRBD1	TGCGCCAGCAGCTTGGCAGGGGGCCACAACGAGCAGTACTTC	CASSLAGGHNEQYF
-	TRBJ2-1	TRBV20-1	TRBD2	TGCAGTGCTACCCTAGCGGGAGGCCGGGGCAATGAGCAGTTCTTC	CSATLAGGRGNEQFF
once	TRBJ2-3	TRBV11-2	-	TGTGCCAGCAGTTTTACCGGTGCTAGCACAGATACGCAGTATTTT	CASSFTGASTDTQYF
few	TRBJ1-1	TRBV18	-	TGTGCCAGCTCACCAGGACTCCCGGACGGAGCTTTCTTT	CASSPGLPDGAFF
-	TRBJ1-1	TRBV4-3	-	TGCGCCAGCAGCCAAGAAACGGGAAAGGAAGGTGAAGCTTTCTTT	CASSQETGKEGEAFF
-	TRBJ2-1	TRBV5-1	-	TGCGCCAGCAGGTTCTCGACAGAGCAGTTCTTC	CASRFSTEQFF
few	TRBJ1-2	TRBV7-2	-	TGTGCCAGCAGCTTAGACCTGGCAGTTATTAACTATGGCTACACCTTC	CASSLDLAVINYGYTF